A selection of T cell receptor beta chains follows, all from one sample in a study of blood T cells in healthy people across ages. TCRdb re-derived calls from the 5' RACE reads in MiXCR, one entry per CDR3 protein. The sample lists fewer than 750,000 distinct CDR3 sequences; around 48% were seen once. Material for sequencing was blood. These receptors all stem from a man older than 75 in good health. The CDR3 runs from the conserved cysteine through the conserved F or W. Each record gives: clone size, J gene, D gene, V gene, CDR3 protein, CDR3 DNA. The D gene is left open where the match is weak. Clone size is not always given. Where it is, it says once, few, many or a class for expanded clones.

size: many
J: TRBJ1-2
D: TRBD1
V: TRBV6-5
CDR3: CASSYDRVNYGYTF
DNA: TGTGCCAGCAGTTACGACAGGGTTAACTATGGCTACACCTTC

size: few
J: TRBJ2-5
D: TRBD2
V: TRBV25-1
CDR3: CASSEQRGQETQYF
DNA: TGTGCCAGCAGTGAACAGCGGGGGCAAGAGACCCAGTACTTC

size: -
J: TRBJ2-7
D: TRBD1
V: TRBV28
CDR3: CASSGGDRGGEQYF
DNA: TGTGCCAGCAGTGGAGGGGACAGGGGGGGCGAGCAGTACTTC

size: few
J: TRBJ2-5
D: -
V: TRBV6-5
CDR3: CASSYSSRAWDEQYF
DNA: TGTGCCAGCAGTTACTCCTCTAGGGCTTGGGATGAGCAGTACTTC

size: many
J: TRBJ2-5
D: -
V: TRBV6-6
CDR3: CASRPEGAVQETQYF
DNA: TGTGCCAGCAGACCCGAGGGAGCTGTCCAAGAGACCCAGTACTTC

size: few
J: TRBJ1-2
D: TRBD1
V: TRBV4-3
CDR3: CASSPTGVGGYTF
DNA: TGCGCCAGCAGCCCAACAGGGGTGGGGGGCTACACCTTC

size: -
J: TRBJ2-6
D: -
V: TRBV7-2
CDR3: CASRGGGGSGANVLTF
DNA: TGTGCCAGCCGGGGAGGGGGTGGCTCTGGGGCCAACGTCCTGACTTTC

size: -
J: TRBJ2-7
D: -
V: TRBV27
CDR3: CASSLFSGSPYEQYF
DNA: TGTGCCAGCAGTTTATTTTCCGGATCCCCATACGAGCAGTACTTC

size: -
J: TRBJ1-2
D: -
V: TRBV20-1
CDR3: CSARAPYGYTF
DNA: TGCAGTGCTAGGGCCCCCTATGGCTACACCTTC

size: -
J: TRBJ2-7
D: -
V: TRBV7-9
CDR3: CASSFSRAHEQYF
DNA: TGTGCCAGCAGCTTTTCTAGGGCCCACGAGCAGTACTTC

size: -
J: TRBJ2-1
D: -
V: TRBV30
CDR3: CASRLTYNEQFF
DNA: TGTGCCTCGCGGTTAACATACAATGAGCAGTTCTTC

size: -
J: TRBJ2-3
D: TRBD1
V: TRBV18
CDR3: CASSSVTGGSETDTQYF
DNA: TGTGCCAGCTCATCCGTAACAGGGGGCAGCGAGACAGATACGCAGTATTTT

size: -
J: TRBJ2-1
D: TRBD1
V: TRBV7-9
CDR3: CAGQGNEGEQFF
DNA: TGTGCCGGACAGGGTAATGAGGGTGAGCAGTTCTTC

size: -
J: TRBJ2-7
D: -
V: TRBV15
CDR3: CATSREQSSTYEQYF
DNA: TGTGCCACCAGCAGAGAGCAGAGTTCAACCTACGAGCAGTACTTC

size: -
J: TRBJ2-7
D: -
V: TRBV12-3/TRBV12-4
CDR3: CASSFRVSKSYEQYF
DNA: TGTGCCAGCAGTTTCCGAGTCAGCAAGTCCTACGAGCAGTACTTC

size: once
J: TRBJ1-2
D: -
V: TRBV20-1
CDR3: CSARMEAGYTF
DNA: TGCAGTGCAAGGATGGAGGCTGGCTACACCTTC

size: many
J: TRBJ2-3
D: TRBD2
V: TRBV9
CDR3: CASSVQGGLAADTQYF
DNA: TGTGCCAGCAGCGTACAGGGGGGACTAGCGGCAGATACGCAGTATTTT

size: -
J: TRBJ2-1
D: TRBD2
V: TRBV29-1
CDR3: CSTRRTSGTYNEQFF
DNA: TGCAGCACCCGACGGACTAGCGGGACCTACAATGAGCAGTTCTTC

size: -
J: TRBJ1-6
D: TRBD1
V: TRBV27
CDR3: CASSFLDRAGAPLHF
DNA: TGTGCCAGCAGCTTCCTCGACAGGGCTGGCGCACCCCTCCACTTT

size: -
J: TRBJ1-4
D: -
V: TRBV10-3
CDR3: CAIKGGTNEKLFF
DNA: TGTGCCATCAAGGGGGGAACTAATGAAAAACTGTTTTTT

size: few
J: TRBJ1-1
D: -
V: TRBV29-1
CDR3: CSAPRDVGMNTEAFF
DNA: TGCAGCGCTCCGCGGGATGTGGGGATGAACACTGAAGCTTTCTTT

size: -
J: TRBJ1-1
D: -
V: TRBV4-2
CDR3: CASSQVAGPNTEAFF
DNA: TGTGCCAGCAGCCAAGTGGCAGGGCCGAACACTGAAGCTTTCTTT

size: -
J: TRBJ1-1
D: TRBD1
V: TRBV5-8
CDR3: CASNWGQTNTEAFF
DNA: TGTGCCAGCAACTGGGGACAGACGAACACTGAAGCTTTCTTT

size: -
J: TRBJ2-3
D: TRBD2
V: TRBV12-3/TRBV12-4
CDR3: CASSPGQISGGSTDTQYF
DNA: TGTGCCAGCAGTCCGGGACAGATTAGCGGGGGATCCACAGATACGCAGTATTTT

size: few
J: TRBJ2-5
D: TRBD2
V: TRBV7-2
CDR3: CASSLRAGLGGKETQYF
DNA: TGTGCCAGCAGCTTAAGAGCCGGACTGGGAGGGAAAGAGACCCAGTACTTC

size: once
J: TRBJ1-5
D: -
V: TRBV15
CDR3: CATSRDGGDSNQPQHF
DNA: TGTGCCACCAGCAGAGATGGGGGAGATAGCAATCAGCCCCAGCATTTT

size: -
J: TRBJ2-1
D: TRBD2
V: TRBV7-3
CDR3: CASSQAGRGSYNEQFF
DNA: TGTGCCAGCAGCCAAGCGGGGCGGGGGTCCTACAATGAGCAGTTCTTC